Here is one T cell receptor (beta chain) with its context. What this receptor recognizes is not known. No much larger clonotype is one base removed from it; base qualities were not supplied. The donors were healthy, HIV-negative adults who had no recently reported acute infections or vaccinations. Every donor was a Caucasian adult residing in Nashville, Tennessee, USA. CD4+ T cells were enriched by magnetic negative selection; naive cells were then positively selected on CD45RA, and the negative fraction formed the memory subset. Blood was obtained by leukapheresis, after which PBMCs were separated by Ficoll-Histopaque density gradient centrifugation and cryopreserved in liquid nitrogen vapor phase. Purity and quantity of every magnetically sorted T cell population were checked by analytical flow cytometry. Each sorted fraction had its genomic DNA isolated and then quantified by UV absorbance on a Nanodrop 2000c.

The sample is drawn from a study of shared clonotypes between healthy human individuals (TCRdb year 2020). General notes on the study: The cohort included three men and a couple of women between 18 and 49 years of age. Per donor, leukapheresis produced somewhere between about 0.85 and 10 billion PBMCs. Per donor, three plates each were used for CD4 naive and CD4 memory, two for CD8 naive, and one for CD8 memory. Libraries were prepared and TCR repertoires were sequenced by different laboratories using diverse techniques, in order to increase sequencing depth and limit assay-specific biases. The study deeply sequenced blood TCR repertoires of five healthy adults to estimate repertoire size and the extent of clonotype sharing between individuals. The investigation overall reported the following: Only blood was sampled, and tissue TCR repertoires likely differ from those in blood. Naive subsets generally had larger estimated clonotype richness than memory subsets. The small number of donors limited the genetic and exposure-history diversity represented. Compared with non-shared clonotypes, the clonotypes found in all four sorted-subset donors had higher generation probabilities. Pairwise subsampling indicated that sequencing depth was expected to affect the degree of clonotype sharing among donors. Even with the large sequencing depth, rarefaction of the sorted-subset datasets indicated that sequencing was incomplete. About 4.5% of naive CD4, around 3.6% of naive CD8, approximately 2.2% of memory CD4, and over 0.35% of memory CD8 clonotypes were shared across several donors.

TCR CDR3 regions were amplified from genomic DNA by multiplex PCR using the deep immunoSEQ assay. For each cell subset, the extracted genomic DNA was distributed evenly across all wells of several immunoSEQ 96-well plates, and each plate served as one replicate. For sorted subsets, 150 to 250 ng genomic DNA, equal to 25,000 to 35,000 T cell genomes, was loaded into each replicate PCR. Purified libraries were quantified with a Qubit 3.0 fluorometer, sized on a Bioanalyzer 2100, and re-quantified with the KAPA Library Quantification kit. Every immunoSEQ 96-well plate was sequenced on a dedicated single-read 150-cycle Illumina NextSeq 550 flow cell. Per the original workflow: The immunoSEQ output contained only junctional sequences without quality scores, so filtering could not match that applied to full-length reads. To assign V/J genes and CDR3, sequences were annotated against IMGT germline references using PyIR, a Python wrapper for IgBLAST v1.9. Reads were removed for weak V/J assignments (E-value above 1e-6), missing CDR3, stop codons, out-of-frame junctions, or ambiguous translated residues. V3J clonotypes were defined by identical inferred V gene, J gene, and CDR3 amino acid sequence. To compute the percentage overlap between repertoires, the number of shared unique clonotypes was divided by the size of the smaller repertoire. RTK rarefaction, the Chao1 estimator, and Recon v2.1 estimates of unobserved clonotypes were used to assess repertoire richness. Generation probabilities were computed with OLGA for all TCRbeta clonotypes obtained by the gDNA method from a few donors. TCRdb obtained this table from immuneACCESS and retained in-frame rearrangements with V and J assigned. These tables miss some clones; where compared with another copy, unresolved V genes account for less than half of the shortfall, and the remainder is unexplained. The DNA was the basis for D and trimming; V, J and clone size are from that table. Within this sample are some 1,400,000 clones, with more than 95% of them counted one time only. 1.2% of the sample is in the top ten clones.

Ends trimmed: V by 0 bases, J by 3 bases; bases unmatched to a gene: 8. The CDR3 spans 16 residues, from the cysteine through the phenylalanine. Only the CDR3 DNA is retained, 48 bases long and in frame from the first base. For CDR1 and CDR2, the germline V gene lists LGHNA and YSLEER. The chain uses TRBV4-3 and TRBJ2-7, and 7 junctional nucleotides match TRBD2. Sequenced sample: naive CD4+ T cells sorted from blood. According to the study, the label for this sample's cell subset or site signals: CD45RA+ positively selected. The source is a man aged 30 to 39 in good health. The CDR3 reads as follows: CASSQDLRSSGYEQYF. The bases read TGCGCCAGCAGCCAAGATCTGCGGTCTAGCGGCTACGAGCAGTACTTC.